This T cell receptor (beta chain) originates from a study of vaccination effects on CD4 cells after COVID-19. V lost 2 bases to trimming and J lost 3 bases, with 8 bases between them. The V gene's germline CDR1 is MNHEY and CDR2 SVGAGI. The length of the CDR3 is 13 residues. Following culture for roughly 10 days, CD4+ T cells were isolated. The participants, recipients of two vaccine doses, got either BNT162b2 or mRNA-1273. Regarding this clone: The target antigen is unknown.

Produced via immunoSEQ multiplex PCR; TCRdb's table is partial and in-frame only. The table lists 47,000 or so clones, just over 70% of them singletons. Study findings and constraints: Healthy vaccinees' vaccine-induced clones included only 1 of 255 that recognized common cold coronaviruses.

The input for sequencing was CD4+ T cells from PBMCs cultured without peptide, taken after COVID-19 vaccination. V gene TRBV6-5 combines with J gene TRBJ2-7; D unresolved. The receptor's source is a human donor who received a COVID-19 vaccine. The CDR3 reads CASSYGIHYEQYF. Written as DNA, the CDR3 is TGTGCCAGCAGTTACGGAATCCACTACGAGCAGTACTTC.